A single sample gave rise to the 15 T cell receptor beta chains below, sequenced in a study of shared clonotypes between healthy human individuals. Method: immunoSEQ multiplex PCR; TCRdb's copy keeps in-frame clones and lacks some. Of about 380,000 clones listed, 95% to 97% are singletons. Input material: memory CD8+ T cells sorted from blood. Subset described: CD45RO+ cells pooled with CCR7-negative TemRA cells. The origin of the receptors is a man in his thirties or forties in good health.

The chain has TRBV7-8 and TRBJ2-7; TRBD1 is a possible D gene (6 bases). The CDR3 length is 13 residues. Germline CDR1 SGHVS, CDR2 FQNEAQ. V was clipped by 0 bases and J by 5 bases, with 8 bases between them. As DNA, the CDR3 is TGTGCCAGCAGCTTAGCCTACAGGGACGAGCAGTACTTC. The encoded protein is CASSLAYRDEQYF.

The DNA for the CDR3 is TGCGCCAGCAGCCCGGGGACAGGGGGCTCTGAAGCTTTCTTT. Translation: CASSPGTGGSEAFF. The chain is built from TRBV5-1 and TRBJ1-1; 12 bases fit TRBD1. From germline, CDR1 is SGHRS and CDR2 YFSETQ. The junction had 4 bases not matched to a gene; V was cut back by 4 bases and J by 6 bases. The CDR3 runs 14 residues.

The chain joins TRBV28 to TRBJ1-3; maybe TRBD1 (6 bases). The germline V gene has CDR1 MDHEN and CDR2 SYDVKM. Deletions cut 6 bases from V and 2 bases from J, with 11 bases between. CDR3 length: 14 residues. CDR3 protein: CASSPTGTGNTIYF. The CDR3 DNA sequence: TGTGCCAGCAGCCCGACAGGTACTGGAAACACCATATATTTT.

CDR3 region: CATSRVGQGPRNEQFF. CDR3 DNA sequence: TGTGCCACCAGCAGAGTAGGACAGGGGCCTCGTAATGAGCAGTTCTTC. J is TRBJ2-1 and V is TRBV15; TRBD1 agrees at 9 bases. The J segment lost 7 bases and the V segment lost 1 base, leaving 8 bases of the junction unmatched. The CDR3 length is 16 residues. Germline CDR1 is LNHNV and CDR2 is YYDKDF (reference sequence). The variable domain in full, with the rest retrieved from reference TRBV15 and TRBJ2-1, is DAMVIQNPRYQVTQFGKPVTLSCSQTLNHNVMYWYQQKSSQAPKLLFHYYDKDFNNEADTPDNFQSRRPNTSFCFLDIRSPGLGDTAMYLCATSRVGQGPRNEQFFGPGTRLTVL.

This chain uses TRBV18 with TRBJ1-2, with TRBD1 as a possible D gene (5 bases). V was pared by 2 bases and J by 4 bases, with 5 bases between. The CDR3 extends over 12 amino acids. Germline CDR1 is KGHSH and CDR2 is LQKENI. CDR3 DNA sequence: TGTGCCAGCTCACCAGGGGGCTATGGCTACACCTTC. As protein: CASSPGGYGYTF.

CDR3 in DNA: TGTGCCAGCAGTTCAAGGAGGGTCACAGCCTATGGCTACACCTTC. Translation: CASSSRRVTAYGYTF. The chain joins TRBV28 to TRBJ1-2; D is uncertain. Trimming removed 4 bases at V and 4 bases at J, with 16 bases between. Germline V lookup: CDR1 MDHEN, CDR2 SYDVKM. The CDR3 runs 15 residues.

V and J are TRBV4-1 and TRBJ2-5, with TRBD2 matching 14 bases. The CDR3 runs 17 residues. With V trimmed by 2 bases and J by 5 bases, 7 bases remained unmatched. Germline V gene data show CDR1 as MGHRA and CDR2 as YSYEKL. Written as DNA, the CDR3 is TGCGCCAGCAGCCAAAGATCGACTAGCGGGAGGGCCGAGACCCAGTACTTC. Its protein is CASSQRSTSGRAETQYF.

The CDR3 DNA follows: TGTGCCAGCAGCCAAGCCAGCACCAGCACAGATACGCAGTATTTT. It translates to CASSQASTSTDTQYF. The rearrangement links TRBV4-2 to TRBJ2-3; no firm D call. Looked up from germline, CDR1 is LGHNA and CDR2 is YNFKEQ. The V end lost 1 base, the J end lost 0 bases, and 8 bases lay between the germline ends. CDR3 length: 15 residues.

The chain is built from TRBV11-2 and TRBJ1-2; D is undetermined. The CDR3 has 15 amino acids. Germline values: CDR1 SGHAT, CDR2 FQNNGV. Trimming removed 3 bases at V and 4 bases at J, with 15 bases between. DNA of the CDR3: TGTGCCAGCAGCTTTTCACACCGACTCTCCTATGGCTACACCTTC. It yields the protein CASSFSHRLSYGYTF.

J is TRBJ2-1 and V is TRBV19; TRBD1 matches at 11 bases. CDR3 length: 15 amino acids. The V gene's germline CDR1 is LNHDA and CDR2 SQIVND (reference sequence). V was pared by 5 bases and J by 6 bases, with 6 bases of the junction left unmatched. CDR3 in DNA: TGTGCCAGTAGTGACCGGGACAGGGGGTTCAATGAGCAGTTCTTC. It codes for CASSDRDRGFNEQFF.

The chain carries TRBV25-1 and TRBJ2-5; tentative D call: TRBD1 (5 bases). This CDR3 has 13 amino acids. CDR1 and CDR2 from the germline V gene are MGHDK and SYGVNS. V was clipped by 1 base and J by 2 bases, with 5 bases between them. The CDR3 here is CASSEWTQETQYF. CDR3 DNA sequence: TGTGCCAGCAGTGAATGGACACAAGAGACCCAGTACTTC. Supplemented by reference TRBV25-1 and TRBJ2-5, the full variable domain reads EADIYQTPRYLVIGTGKKITLECSQTMGHDKMYWYQQDPGMELHLIHYSYGVNSTEKGDLSSESTVSRIRTEHFPLTLESARPSHTSQYLCASSEWTQETQYFGPGTRLLVL.

V is TRBV13 and J is TRBJ2-7; weak D call: TRBD1 (6 bases). V was trimmed by 3 bases and J by 6 bases, leaving 12 bases between them. The V gene's germline CDR1 is PRHDT and CDR2 FYEKMQ (reference sequence). This CDR3 has 13 amino acids. This CDR3 is CASSFEGVSEQYF. CDR3 nucleotides: TGTGCCAGCAGCTTCGAGGGGGTTTCCGAGCAGTACTTC.

J is TRBJ2-5 and V is TRBV19, with TRBD1 matching over 8 bases. This CDR3 region has 15 residues. Germline CDR1 is LNHDA and CDR2 is SQIVND (reference sequence). After removal of 3 bases from V and 5 bases from J, the junction contained 8 bases not matched to a gene. The CDR3 nucleotides read TGTGCCAGTAGTATCTCCCAGGGGGCTCCCGAGACCCAGTACTTC. This codes for CASSISQGAPETQYF.

This chain connects TRBV28 to TRBJ2-3, with D possibly being TRBD1 (5 bases). V was pared by 5 bases and J by 4 bases, with 7 bases between. In germline, CDR1 is MDHEN, CDR2 SYDVKM. The CDR3 spans 12 residues. CDR3 coding DNA: TGTGCCAGCAGTGGGGCGGCAGATACGCAGTATTTT. This encodes CASSGAADTQYF.

This clone has only one observation. The V gene is TRBV28, the J gene TRBJ2-3, with TRBD2 matching 10 bases. The CDR3 runs to 16 residues. The germline V gene has CDR1 MDHEN and CDR2 SYDVKM. V was pared by 2 bases and J by 2 bases, with 4 bases of the junction left unmatched. This chain's CDR3 is CASSLAGLANTDTQYF. CDR3 coding DNA: TGTGCCAGCAGTTTAGCGGGACTAGCGAACACAGATACGCAGTATTTT.